The 12 T cell receptor beta chains given below trace back to one sample, sequenced in a study of cytomegalovirus exposure and HLA in healthy donors. The study ran its PCR with 60 Vbeta and 13 Jbeta primers. The assay was immunoSEQ multiplex PCR, and TCRdb's table has in-frame clones only and misses some. The top ten hold under 5% of the sample, which has over 100,000 clones, roughly 82% seen once. What was sequenced was PBMCs. All receptors derive from a male donor in good health and CMV-seropositive.

The rearrangement uses TRBV9 and TRBJ2-5; perhaps TRBD2 as D (7 bases). The germline V and J ends were trimmed by 0 bases and 5 bases, with 14 bases remaining between them. CDR1 is SGDLS and CDR2 is YYNGEE in the germline V gene. The CDR3 has 15 residues. The CDR3 region has the DNA TGTGCCAGCAGCGTAGGGGAGGGGGTGCCGGAGACCCAGTACTTC. Amino acids: CASSVGEGVPETQYF.

This clone came up a few times. V gene TRBV18 combines with J gene TRBJ1-1; D perhaps matches TRBD1 (5 bases). The CDR3 length is 14 residues. Per the germline V gene, CDR1 is KGHSH and CDR2 is LQKENI. Trimming removed 2 bases from V and 5 bases from J, with 12 bases in between. CDR3 bases: TGTGCCAGCTCACCAGCGGGGCAGGAGACTGAAGCTTTCTTT. Translating it yields CASSPAGQETEAFF. Drawing the rest from reference TRBV18 and TRBJ1-1, the complete variable domain is NAGVMQNPRHLVRRRGQEARLRCSPMKGHSHVYWYRQLPEEGLKFMVYLQKENIIDESGMPKERFSAEFPKEGPSILRIQQVVRGDSAAYFCASSPAGQETEAFFGQGTRLTVV.

The chain recombines TRBV4-2 with TRBJ2-1; 8 nucleotides align to TRBD2. Germline lookup yields CDR1 LGHNA and CDR2 YNFKEQ. The CDR3 consists of 16 residues. J lost 5 bases, V lost 5 bases, and 11 bases had no gene match. The CDR3 region has the DNA TGTGCCAGCAGCAAAGCGGGGCTAGCGGGCCACAATGAGCAGTTCTTC. Encoded protein: CASSKAGLAGHNEQFF.

CDR3 nucleotide sequence: TGTGCCAGCAGTGCGGGGGGCCCTGTCTATGAGCAGTTCTTC. It specifies CASSAGGPVYEQFF. The rearrangement joins TRBV2 to TRBJ2-1; possibly TRBD2 for D (7 bases). The CDR3 has 14 amino acids. Between the trimmed V and J ends, which lost 4 bases and 8 bases, there was a span of 15 bases. Looked up from germline, CDR1 is SNHLY and CDR2 is FYNNEI. Full variable domain (remainder filled in from reference TRBV2 and TRBJ2-1): EPEVTQTPSHQVTQMGQEVILRCVPISNHLYFYWYRQILGQKVEFLVSFYNNEISEKSEIFDDQFSVERPDGSNFTLKIRSTKLEDSAMYFCASSAGGPVYEQFFGPGTRLTVL.

The rearrangement uses TRBV5-1 and TRBJ1-2, with 11 bases that match TRBD1. Germline values: CDR1 SGHRS, CDR2 YFSETQ. Trimming took 2 bases from V and 4 from J; bases not matched to a gene: 7. This CDR3 region has 16 residues. Here the CDR3 reads CASSFRTGGEGYGYTF. Here the CDR3 DNA reads TGCGCCAGCAGCTTTAGGACAGGGGGCGAAGGCTATGGCTACACCTTC.

The chain links TRBV5-4 to TRBJ1-3, with no clear D. V was shortened by 4 bases and J by 0 bases, with 11 bases between the two germline ends. The CDR3 has 15 residues. Germline assignment: CDR1 SGHNT and CDR2 YYREEE (reference sequence). Here the CDR3 DNA reads TGTGCCAGCAGCCCTACCTCGAGCTCTGGAAACACCATATATTTT. Amino acid sequence: CASSPTSSSGNTIYF.

This chain joins TRBV18 and TRBJ1-5, with a weak D call TRBD1 (5 bases). Germline V gene data show CDR1 as KGHSH and CDR2 as LQKENI. The CDR3 is 15 amino acids. Deletions cut 3 bases from V and 0 bases from J, with 9 bases between. The DNA of the CDR3 is TGTGCCAGCTCACCGGGGGGAAATAGCAATCAGCCCCAGCATTTT. This codes for CASSPGGNSNQPQHF.

The chain joins TRBV18 to TRBJ2-1; D might be TRBD2 (6 bases). V dropped 3 bases and J dropped 7 bases, with 16 bases sitting between them. In germline, CDR1 is KGHSH, CDR2 LQKENI. The CDR3 consists of 15 residues. The CDR3 reads CASSPLSPRENEQFF. Here the CDR3 DNA reads TGTGCCAGCTCACCGTTAAGTCCGCGGGAAAATGAGCAGTTCTTC.

This clone was seen a handful of times. The genes are TRBV6-5 and TRBJ2-3; D is unresolved. V gave up 1 base and J gave up 5 bases, with 4 bases separating them. CDR1 and CDR2 (germline): MNHEY, SVGAGI. This CDR3 has 12 residues. CDR3 amino acids: CASSYLQDTQYF. CDR3 DNA sequence: TGTGCCAGCAGTTACTTACAAGATACGCAGTATTTT.

The chain links TRBV6-1 to TRBJ1-4, with D possibly TRBD1 on 6 matching bases. Per the germline V gene, CDR1 is MNHNS and CDR2 is SASEGT. Deletions cut 1 base from V and 8 bases from J, with 11 bases between. The CDR3 runs to 14 residues. CDR3 protein: CASSEGQGREKLFF. CDR3 sequence (DNA): TGTGCCAGCAGTGAAGGGCAGGGGAGAGAAAAACTGTTTTTT.

The chain employs TRBV7-2 and TRBJ2-7; 8 bases are a match to TRBD2. The germline CDR1 and CDR2 sequences are SGHTA and FQGNSA. This CDR3 has 14 amino acids. The trim removed 4 bases at V and 3 bases at J, leaving 5 bases unmatched. In DNA form, the CDR3 reads TGTGCCAGCAGCTGGGGGACTAGTCTCTACGAGCAGTACTTC. It yields the protein CASSWGTSLYEQYF.

This clone has a handful of counts. The chain has TRBV5-1 and TRBJ2-7; 12 bases are a match to TRBD2. Per germline, CDR1 SGHRS and CDR2 YFSETQ. This CDR3 comprises 15 residues. The V gene end was trimmed by 4 bases and the J gene end by 5 bases; junction bases not matched to a gene: 7. The CDR3, as DNA: TGCGCCAGCAGCATAGGACTAGCGGGGATAAACGAGCAGTACTTC. Translated: CASSIGLAGINEQYF.